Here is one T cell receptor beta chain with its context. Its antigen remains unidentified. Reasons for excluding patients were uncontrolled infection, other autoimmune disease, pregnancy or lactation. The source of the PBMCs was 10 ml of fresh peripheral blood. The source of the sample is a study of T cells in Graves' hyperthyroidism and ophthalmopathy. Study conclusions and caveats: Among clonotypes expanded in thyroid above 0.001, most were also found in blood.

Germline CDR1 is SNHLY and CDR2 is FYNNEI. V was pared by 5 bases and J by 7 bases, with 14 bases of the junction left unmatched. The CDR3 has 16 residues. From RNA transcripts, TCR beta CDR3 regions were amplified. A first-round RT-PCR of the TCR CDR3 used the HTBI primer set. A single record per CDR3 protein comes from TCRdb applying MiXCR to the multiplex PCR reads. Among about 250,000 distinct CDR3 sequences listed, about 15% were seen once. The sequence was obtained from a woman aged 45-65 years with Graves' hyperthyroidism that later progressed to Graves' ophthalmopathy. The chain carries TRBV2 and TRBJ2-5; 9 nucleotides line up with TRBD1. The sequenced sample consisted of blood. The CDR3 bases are TGTGCCAGCAGTCTAAGCCGGGGACAGGGCGTGGGGACCCAGTACTTC. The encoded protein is CASSLSRGQGVGTQYF.